The 15 T cell receptor beta chains below all came from one sample that was sequenced in a study of blood T cells in healthy people across ages. Combining a sample-barcoded 5' primer with a J-beta primer mix, a second PCR ran for 7 to 11 cycles. A single record per CDR3 protein comes from TCRdb applying MiXCR to the 5' RACE reads. The data hold some 690,000 distinct CDR3 sequences, with over 20% observed a single time. Sample: blood. These receptor sequences come from a man between 65 and 85 years old in good health.

This clonotype was counted a single time. The V and J genes are TRBV15 and TRBJ2-3; D may correspond to TRBD1 or TRBD2 (6 bases each). Per the germline V gene, CDR1 is LNHNV and CDR2 is YYDKDF (reference sequence). Trimming shortened V by 0 bases and J by 6 bases, and 13 bases separated the two germline ends. The CDR3 totals 15 residues. The CDR3 spells CATSRDMGGSDTQYF. In DNA, the CDR3 is TGTGCCACCAGCAGAGATATGGGGGGCTCGGATACGCAGTATTTT.

This clonotype was counted between two and nine times. The chain couples TRBV5-1 to TRBJ1-5; the D gene is possibly TRBD1 (5 bases). Trimming removed 4 bases at V and 5 bases at J, with 13 bases between. Germline CDR1 and CDR2: SGHRS and YFSETQ. CDR3 length equals 14 residues. The CDR3 is CASSLRLGDQPQHF. CDR3 nucleotides: TGCGCCAGCAGCCTGCGATTGGGGGATCAGCCCCAGCATTTT.

This clonotype was found a few times. The CDR3 end shows no conserved phenylalanine or tryptophan, and so a read error is likely. The chain carries TRBV29-1 and TRBJ1-6, with D uncertain. V was pared by 4 bases and J by 7 bases, with 11 bases between. The CDR3 is 13 amino acids. CDR1 is SQVTM and CDR2 is ANQGSEA in the germline V gene. The CDR3 reads CSVVVGGNSPLHL. CDR3 nucleotide sequence: TGCAGCGTTGTTGTTGGAGGGAATTCACCCCTCCACCTT.

The chain links TRBV7-2 to TRBJ2-5; tentative D call: TRBD1 (6 bases). Germline CDR1 reads SGHTA; CDR2 reads FQGNSA. Trimming stripped 1 base from V and 6 bases from J, with 18 bases between. The CDR3 spans 16 residues. CDR3 DNA: TGTGCCAGCAGCTTAGGCCCATGGGGGCAGGGGAAGACCCAGTACTTC. This gives the protein CASSLGPWGQGKTQYF.

This clonotype was seen a few times. The chain uses TRBV9 and TRBJ2-1, with unresolved D. Germline lookup yields CDR1 SGDLS and CDR2 YYNGEE. The CDR3 loop spans 12 amino acids. V was cut by 4 bases and J by 13 bases, with 15 bases left in between. The CDR3 nucleotides read TGTGCCAGCAGCTACGGACCCAGCCGACAGTTCTTC. It is translated as CASSYGPSRQFF.

This clonotype was seen only a few times. Here the CDR3 reads CASSSRGRLTDTQYF. DNA for the CDR3: TGTGCCAGCAGTTCAAGGGGGCGTTTGACAGATACGCAGTATTTT. The chain has TRBV12-3 or TRBV12-4 and TRBJ2-3, with 7 bases aligning to TRBD1. CDR3 length: 15 residues. J was trimmed by 3 bases and V by 4 bases; bases with no gene match: 7.

The CDR3 coding sequence is TGTGCCACCAGGACTAGCGGGTATGAGCAGTTCTTC. This translates into CATRTSGYEQFF. The rearrangement uses TRBV28 and TRBJ2-5; 11 nucleotides line up with TRBD2. The end of the DNA fits TRBJ2-1 better, so the J call may be wrong. Looked up from germline, CDR1 is MDHEN and CDR2 is SYDVKM. The length of the CDR3 is 12 residues.

V gene TRBV29-1 combines with J gene TRBJ2-3; TRBD2 matches 10 bases. V lost 5 bases to trimming and J lost 1 base; unmatched junction nucleotides: 6. There are 15 residues in the CDR3. Germline V gives CDR1 SQVTM, CDR2 ANQGSEA. CDR3 region: CSVSYGTSGTDTQYF. In nucleotides, the CDR3 is TGCAGCGTTTCGTATGGGACTAGCGGCACAGATACGCAGTATTTT.

The chain is built from TRBV7-6 and TRBJ1-2; D call uncertain. The CDR3 is 15 amino acids. CDR1 is SGHVS, CDR2 FNYEAQ, per germline. The ends were cut back, 5 bases at V and 0 bases at J, with 13 bases in the middle. The CDR3 region has the DNA TGTGCCAGCAGCCCCCGGGCTACCGCTAACTATGGCTACACCTTC. Translation gives CASSPRATANYGYTF.

CDR3: CSAPTPQGAASKNIQYF. The DNA for the CDR3 is TGCAGTGCTCCGACGCCTCAGGGGGCAGCGTCCAAAAACATTCAGTACTTC. The gene calls are TRBV20-1 and TRBJ2-4; 8 bases fit TRBD1. Germline values: CDR1 DFQATT, CDR2 SNEGSKA (reference sequence). The junction had 14 bases not matched to a gene; V was cut back by 5 bases and J by 2 bases. The CDR3 covers 17 residues.

This rearrangement joins TRBV7-6 to TRBJ2-2, with 12 bases lining up with TRBD2. The junction had 8 bases not matched to a gene; V was cut back by 5 bases and J by 7 bases. CDR1 and CDR2 from the germline V gene are SGHVS and FNYEAQ. The length of the CDR3 is 16 residues. For the CDR3, the DNA is TGTGCCAGCAGCCATAGACTAGCGGGAGAGGGCGGGGAGCTGTTTTTT. Its translation: CASSHRLAGEGGELFF. Filled out from reference TRBV7-6 and TRBJ2-2, the complete variable domain reads GAGVSQSPRYKVTKRGQDVALRCDPISGHVSLYWYRQALGQGPEFLTYFNYEAQQDKSGLPNDRFSAERPEGSISTLTIQRTEQRDSAMYRCASSHRLAGEGGELFFGEGSRLTVL.

V usage is TRBV18 and J usage is TRBJ1-3; D is undetermined. The V end lost 3 bases, the J end lost 0 bases, and 6 bases lay between the germline ends. The length of the CDR3 is 14 residues. Looked up from germline, CDR1 is KGHSH and CDR2 is LQKENI. The chain's CDR3 is CASSPQFSGNTIYF. The CDR3 DNA sequence: TGTGCCAGCTCACCCCAATTCTCTGGAAACACCATATATTTT.

This clonotype appeared many times. The chain uses TRBV3-1 and TRBJ2-3, with TRBD1 identical over 11 bases. CDR1 and CDR2 from the germline V gene are LGHDT and YNNKEL (reference sequence). The ends lost 4 bases at V and 0 bases at J; junction bases unmatched: 0. This CDR3 comprises 15 residues. CDR3 residues: CASSRDRGSTDTQYF. The CDR3 DNA reads as TGTGCCAGCAGCCGGGACAGGGGGAGCACAGATACGCAGTATTTT.

As concerns this clonotype: This may arise from a read error, as a much more abundant clone is one base away. The chain recombines TRBV14 with TRBJ2-1, with 10 bases aligning to TRBD1. The J call could be wrong; TRBJ2-5 is a better fit for the DNA end. CDR3 size: 18 residues. Germline lookup yields CDR1 SGHDN and CDR2 FVKESK. This chain's CDR3 is CTSSQEVLFGTGEETQYF. For the CDR3, the DNA is TGTACCAGCAGCCAAGAGGTGCTTTTCGGGACAGGGGAGGAGACCCAGTACTTC.

This clonotype has ten or more counts. The CDR3 region is CASSATSGGGSNQPQHF. The CDR3 DNA sequence: TGTGCCAGCTCAGCCACGTCAGGAGGGGGGAGCAATCAGCCCCAGCATTTT. The chain links TRBV18 to TRBJ1-5, with TRBD1 as a possible D gene (6 bases). The germline V and J ends were trimmed by 5 bases and 1 base, with 18 bases remaining between them. Germline V gene sequence: CDR1 KGHSH, CDR2 LQKENI. This CDR3 has 17 residues.